Presented here are 2 T cell receptor beta chains from one specimen sequenced in a study of response to subunit inactivated influenza vaccine. Via MiXCR, TCRdb re-called the RT-PCR reads, giving one row per CDR3 protein. This table holds 500,000 to 600,000 distinct CDR3 sequences, 12% found once. The material was PBMCs from blood, obtained on the day of vaccination. The receptor source for this set is a man in his fifties or sixties who received an inactivated influenza vaccine.

This clonotype was seen a few times. The chain uses TRBV12-3 or TRBV12-4 and TRBJ1-6; a weak D match, TRBD1 (5 bases). The CDR3 runs 14 residues. Deletions cut 6 bases from V and 6 bases from J, with 12 bases between. CDR3 bases: TGTGCCAGCAGCCCGGGGCTTGTTAATTCACCCCTCCACTTT. It yields the protein CASSPGLVNSPLHF.

This clonotype was observed a few times. The chain links TRBV12-3 or TRBV12-4 to TRBJ1-3, with D unclear. The CDR3 is made up of 16 amino acids. Trimming stripped 2 bases from V and 0 bases from J, with 11 bases between. CDR3 DNA sequence: TGTGCCAGCAGTTTATATCGGCTGAACTCTGGAAACACCATATATTTT. It specifies CASSLYRLNSGNTIYF.